This entry describes one TCR beta chain. Original methodology: By means of reference gene primer amplification, nucleated cell counts were estimated. Using immunoSEQ multiplex PCR, the repertoire was profiled, and TCRdb retains in-frame clones only, with some absent. V and J calls plus clone size are reproduced from that table; the DNA served to infer D and trimming. The sample lists around 150,000 clones, approximately 80% occurring once. This sample is part of a study of blood T cell repertoires in COVID-19. Study at large: Samples came from the United States, Italy and Spain, spanning acute and convalescent COVID-19. T cells, B-cell-depleted T cells, or PBMCs supplied cDNA or gDNA.

V gave up 3 bases and J gave up 8 bases, with 15 bases separating them. Germline V gene data show CDR1 as SGDLS and CDR2 as YYNGEE. CDR3 length equals 14 residues. The chain has TRBV9 and TRBJ2-1, with a possible D match to TRBD1 (6 bases). The sequencing input was peripheral blood. This TCR derives from a woman between 50 and 59 years old with acute or convalescent COVID-19. CDR3 bases: TGTGCCAGCAGCGAGGGGGACCAGGGGTATGAGCAGTTCTTC. Translation: CASSEGDQGYEQFF.